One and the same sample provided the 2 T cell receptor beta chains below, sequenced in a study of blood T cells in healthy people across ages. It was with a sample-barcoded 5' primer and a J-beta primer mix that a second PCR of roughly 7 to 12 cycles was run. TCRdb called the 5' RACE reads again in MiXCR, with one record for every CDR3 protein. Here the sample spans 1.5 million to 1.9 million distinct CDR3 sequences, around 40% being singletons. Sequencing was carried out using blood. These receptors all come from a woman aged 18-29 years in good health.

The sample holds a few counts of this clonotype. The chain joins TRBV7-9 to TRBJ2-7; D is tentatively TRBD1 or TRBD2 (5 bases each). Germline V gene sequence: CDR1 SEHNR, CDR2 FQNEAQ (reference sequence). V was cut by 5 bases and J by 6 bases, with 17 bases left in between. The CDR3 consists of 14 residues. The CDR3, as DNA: TGTGCCAGCAGCGATGGACACCGTGGGGGCGAGCAGTACTTC. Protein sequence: CASSDGHRGGEQYF.

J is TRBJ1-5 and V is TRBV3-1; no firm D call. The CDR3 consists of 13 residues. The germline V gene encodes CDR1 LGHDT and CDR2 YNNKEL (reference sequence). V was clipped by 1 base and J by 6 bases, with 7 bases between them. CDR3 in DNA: TGTGCCAGCAGCCAAGCCCCGAGTCAGCCCCAGCATTTT. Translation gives CASSQAPSQPQHF.